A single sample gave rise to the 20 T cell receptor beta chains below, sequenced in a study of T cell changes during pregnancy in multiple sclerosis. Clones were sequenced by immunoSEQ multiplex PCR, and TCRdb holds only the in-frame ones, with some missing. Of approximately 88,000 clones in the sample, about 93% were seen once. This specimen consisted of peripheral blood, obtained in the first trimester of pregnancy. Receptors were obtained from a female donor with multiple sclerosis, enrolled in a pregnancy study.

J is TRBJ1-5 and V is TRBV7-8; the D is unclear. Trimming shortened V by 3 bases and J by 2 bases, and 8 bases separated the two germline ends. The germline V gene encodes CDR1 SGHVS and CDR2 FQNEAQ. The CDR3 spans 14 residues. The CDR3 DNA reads TGTGCCAGCAGCTTGGGAGTGGGCAATCAGCCCCAGCATTTT. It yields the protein CASSLGVGNQPQHF.

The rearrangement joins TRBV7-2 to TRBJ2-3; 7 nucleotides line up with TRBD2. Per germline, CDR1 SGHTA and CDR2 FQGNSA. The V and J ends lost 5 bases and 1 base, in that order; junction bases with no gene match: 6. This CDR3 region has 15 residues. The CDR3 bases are TGTGCCAGCAGCCCCCCGGGGGGACGCACAGATACGCAGTATTTT. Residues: CASSPPGGRTDTQYF.

The CDR3 is CASSANPGLAIHEQYF. CDR3 DNA: TGTGCCAGCAGCGCCAACCCGGGACTAGCGATCCACGAGCAGTACTTC. The chain combines TRBV9 with TRBJ2-7, with TRBD2 matching over 10 bases. This CDR3 has 16 residues. In germline, CDR1 is SGDLS, CDR2 YYNGEE. The J segment lost 5 bases and the V segment lost 3 bases, leaving 11 bases of the junction unmatched.

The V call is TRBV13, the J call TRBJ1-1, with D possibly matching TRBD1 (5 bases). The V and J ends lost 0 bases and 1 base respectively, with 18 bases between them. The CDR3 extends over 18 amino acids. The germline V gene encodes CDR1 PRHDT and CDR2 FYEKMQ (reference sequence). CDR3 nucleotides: TGTGCCAGCAGCTTAGGCCTAACTCCTGACGGGGGGAACACTGAAGCTTTCTTT. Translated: CASSLGLTPDGGNTEAFF. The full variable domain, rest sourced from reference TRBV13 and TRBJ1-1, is AAGVIQSPRHLIKEKRETATLKCYPIPRHDTVYWYQQGPGQDPQFLISFYEKMQSDKGSIPDRFSAQQFSDYHSELNMSSLELGDSALYFCASSLGLTPDGGNTEAFFGQGTRLTVV.

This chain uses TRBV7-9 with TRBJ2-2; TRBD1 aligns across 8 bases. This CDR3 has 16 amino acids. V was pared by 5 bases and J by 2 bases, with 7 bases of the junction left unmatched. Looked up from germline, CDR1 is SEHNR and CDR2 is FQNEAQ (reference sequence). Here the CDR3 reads CASSRMTGVNTGELFF. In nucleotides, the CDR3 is TGTGCCAGCAGCCGTATGACAGGGGTCAACACCGGGGAGCTGTTTTTT.

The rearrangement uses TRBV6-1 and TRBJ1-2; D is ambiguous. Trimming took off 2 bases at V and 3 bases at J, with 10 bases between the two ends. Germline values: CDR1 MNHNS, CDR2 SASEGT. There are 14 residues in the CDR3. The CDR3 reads CASSEQEGHYGYTF. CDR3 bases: TGTGCCAGCAGTGAACAGGAGGGCCACTATGGCTACACCTTC.

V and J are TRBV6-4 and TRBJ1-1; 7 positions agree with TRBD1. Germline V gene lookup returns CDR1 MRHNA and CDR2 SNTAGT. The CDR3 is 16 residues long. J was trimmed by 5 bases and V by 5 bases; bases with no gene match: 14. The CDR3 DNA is TGTGCCAGCAGTCCATCAAAGACCAAGGGGGCGACTGAAGCTTTCTTT. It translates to CASSPSKTKGATEAFF.

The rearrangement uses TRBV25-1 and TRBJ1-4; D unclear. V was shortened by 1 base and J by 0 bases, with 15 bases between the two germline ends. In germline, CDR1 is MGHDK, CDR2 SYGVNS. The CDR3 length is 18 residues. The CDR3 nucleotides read TGTGCCAGCAGTGAATCGGAGGTCCAAGCCGCAACTAATGAAAAACTGTTTTTT. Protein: CASSESEVQAATNEKLFF. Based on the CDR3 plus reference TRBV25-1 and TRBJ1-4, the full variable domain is EADIYQTPRYLVIGTGKKITLECSQTMGHDKMYWYQQDPGMELHLIHYSYGVNSTEKGDLSSESTVSRIRTEHFPLTLESARPSHTSQYLCASSESEVQAATNEKLFFGSGTQLSVL.

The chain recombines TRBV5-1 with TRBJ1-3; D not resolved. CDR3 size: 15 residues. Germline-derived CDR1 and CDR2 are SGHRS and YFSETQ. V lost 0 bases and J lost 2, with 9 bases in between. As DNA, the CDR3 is TGCGCCAGCAGCTTGGCGACTCCCCCTGGAAACACCATATATTTT. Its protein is CASSLATPPGNTIYF.

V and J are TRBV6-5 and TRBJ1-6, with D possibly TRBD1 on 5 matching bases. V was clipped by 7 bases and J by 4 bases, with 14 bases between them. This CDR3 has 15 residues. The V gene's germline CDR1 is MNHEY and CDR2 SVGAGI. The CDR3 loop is CASKQGHNYNSPLHF. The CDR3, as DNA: TGTGCCAGCAAACAAGGACATAATTATAATTCACCCCTCCACTTT.

CDR3 in amino acids: CASSLFLPGGNEQFF. The CDR3 DNA is TGTGCCAGCAGCTTATTCCTTCCGGGGGGCAATGAGCAGTTCTTC. The rearrangement joins TRBV11-3 to TRBJ2-1; 7 bases fit TRBD2. The CDR3 has 15 amino acids. Trimming cost V 2 bases and J 6 bases; bases outside gene matches: 7. Germline CDR1 and CDR2: SGHNT and YENEEA.

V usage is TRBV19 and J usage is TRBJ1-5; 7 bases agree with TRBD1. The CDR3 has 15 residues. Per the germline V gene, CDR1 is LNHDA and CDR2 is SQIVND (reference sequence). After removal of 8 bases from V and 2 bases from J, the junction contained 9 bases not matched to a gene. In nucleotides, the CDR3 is TGTGCCAGTGCAGAAGGGGGCCGTGGCAATCAGCCCCAGCATTTT. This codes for CASAEGGRGNQPQHF.

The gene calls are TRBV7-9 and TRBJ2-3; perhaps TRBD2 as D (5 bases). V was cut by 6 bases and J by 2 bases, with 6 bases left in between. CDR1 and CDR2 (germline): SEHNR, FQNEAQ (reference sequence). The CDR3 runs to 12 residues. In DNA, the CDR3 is TGTGCCAGCAGTCGGGACACAGATACGCAGTATTTT. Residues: CASSRDTDTQYF. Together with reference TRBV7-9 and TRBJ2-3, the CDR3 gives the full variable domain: DTGVSQNPRHKITKRGQNVTFRCDPISEHNRLYWYRQTLGQGPEFLTYFQNEAQLEKSRLLSDRFSAERPKGSFSTLEIQRTEQGDSAMYLCASSRDTDTQYFGPGTRLTVL.

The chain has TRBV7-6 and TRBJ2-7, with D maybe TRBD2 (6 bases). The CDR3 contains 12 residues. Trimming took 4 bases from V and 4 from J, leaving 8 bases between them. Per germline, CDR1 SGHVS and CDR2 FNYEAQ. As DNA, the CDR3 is TGTGCCAGCAGCTCCGGGACTTACGAGCAGTACTTC. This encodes CASSSGTYEQYF.

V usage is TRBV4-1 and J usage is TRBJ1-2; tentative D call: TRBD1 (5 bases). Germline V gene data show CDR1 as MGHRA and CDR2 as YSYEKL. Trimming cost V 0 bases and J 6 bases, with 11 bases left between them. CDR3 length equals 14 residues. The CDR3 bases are TGCGCCAGCAGCCAAGAGATCCCAGGGAATGGCTACACCTTC. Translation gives CASSQEIPGNGYTF.

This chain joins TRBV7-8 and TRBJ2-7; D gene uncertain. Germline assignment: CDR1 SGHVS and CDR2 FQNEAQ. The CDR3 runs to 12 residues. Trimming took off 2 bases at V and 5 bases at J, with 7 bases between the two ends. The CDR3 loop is CASSLRSNEQYF. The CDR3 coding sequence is TGTGCCAGCAGCTTAAGGAGCAACGAGCAGTACTTC.

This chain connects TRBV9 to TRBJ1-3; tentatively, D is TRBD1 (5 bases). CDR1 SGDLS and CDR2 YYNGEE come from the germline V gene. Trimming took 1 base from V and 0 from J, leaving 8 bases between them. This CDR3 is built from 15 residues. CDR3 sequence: CASSVTGVSGNTIYF. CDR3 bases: TGTGCCAGCAGCGTAACAGGAGTCTCTGGAAACACCATATATTTT.

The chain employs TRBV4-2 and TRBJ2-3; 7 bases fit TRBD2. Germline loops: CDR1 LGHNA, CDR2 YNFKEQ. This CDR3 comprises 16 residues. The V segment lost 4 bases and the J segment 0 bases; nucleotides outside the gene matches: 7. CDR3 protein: CASSPGGRGSTDTQYF. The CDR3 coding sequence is TGTGCCAGCAGCCCAGGAGGGCGGGGGAGCACAGATACGCAGTATTTT.

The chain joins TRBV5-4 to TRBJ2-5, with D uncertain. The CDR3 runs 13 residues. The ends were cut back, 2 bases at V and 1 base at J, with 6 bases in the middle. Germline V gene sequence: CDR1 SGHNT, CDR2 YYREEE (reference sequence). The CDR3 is CASSLQPQETQYF. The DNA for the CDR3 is TGTGCCAGCAGCTTACAGCCCCAAGAGACCCAGTACTTC.

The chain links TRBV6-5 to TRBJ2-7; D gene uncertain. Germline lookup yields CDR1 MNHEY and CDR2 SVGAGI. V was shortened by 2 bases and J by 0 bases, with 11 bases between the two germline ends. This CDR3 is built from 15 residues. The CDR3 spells CASSYGELSSYEQYF. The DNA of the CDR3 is TGTGCCAGCAGTTACGGAGAGCTTAGCTCCTACGAGCAGTACTTC.